The sequence of this T cell receptor beta chain was determined in a study of blood T cell repertoires in COVID-19. Study in general: Sources were T cells, B-cell-depleted T cells, or PBMCs; the material itself was cDNA or gDNA.

From germline, CDR1 is KGHSH and CDR2 LQKENI. The CDR3 consists of 18 residues. V dropped 5 bases and J dropped 10; count of bases not matched to a gene: 19. As handled by the study authors: Amplified reference gene primers provided the basis for estimating nucleated cell counts. TCRdb's copy holds only in-frame clones and misses some; the assay was immunoSEQ multiplex PCR. That table supplies the V and J calls and clone size; D and trimming were determined from the DNA. This sample has fewer than 25,000 clones, with over 80% found just once. The material sequenced was peripheral blood. This receptor was identified in a human donor with active COVID-19. The donor label of this sample is uncertain. The rearrangement links TRBV18 to TRBJ2-1; 11 nucleotides align to TRBD2. The CDR3 region has the DNA TGTGCCAGCTCAGTGACCGAAACTAGCGGGAGACCAGTAATGGAGCAGTTCTTC. As protein: CASSVTETSGRPVMEQFF.